A selection of T cell receptor beta chains follows, all from one sample in a study of cytomegalovirus exposure and HLA in healthy donors. Profiled with immunoSEQ multiplex PCR; TCRdb holds only in-frame clones, not every one. The sample includes some 150,000 clones, 79% of them seen just once. The sequenced sample consisted of PBMCs. These receptors originate from a man in his fifties in good health and CMV-seropositive. The CDR3 runs from the conserved cysteine through the conserved F or W. The D gene is left open where the match is weak. Rows may omit the clone size; those that give it use once, few, many or a size class.

j_gene | d_gene | v_gene | len | abundance | CDR3nt | CDR3aa
TRBJ2-2 | NA | TRBV6-1 | 14 | NA | TGTGCCAGCAGGAGACAGCTGAACACCGGGGAGCTGTTTTTT | CASRRQLNTGELFF
TRBJ2-3 | TRBD2 | TRBV5-1 | 16 | NA | TGCGCCAGCAGCCCCGGGACTAGCGGGTGGACAGATACGCAGTATTTT | CASSPGTSGWTDTQYF
TRBJ2-2 | TRBD2 | TRBV29-1 | 14 | NA | TGCAGCGTTCAAAGGACTAGCGGGACCGGGGAGCTGTTTTTT | CSVQRTSGTGELFF
TRBJ1-1 | NA | TRBV19 | 15 | NA | TGTGCCAGTAGTATTATGGGGGCGGGGAACACTGAAGCTTTCTTT | CASSIMGAGNTEAFF
TRBJ2-5 | NA | TRBV28 | 15 | NA | TGTGCCAGCAGCAGACGGACAGGAGGGGCAGAGACCCAGTACTTC | CASSRRTGGAETQYF
TRBJ1-1 | TRBD1 | TRBV6-1 | 14 | few | TGTGCCAGCAGTTTCCCGGACAGGAGGACTGAAGCTTTCTTT | CASSFPDRRTEAFF
TRBJ2-7 | NA | TRBV30 | 15 | NA | TGTGCCTGGAGTGTATGTGCAGGGGAATTGTGCGAGCAGTACTTC | CAWSVCAGELCEQYF
TRBJ1-2 | NA | TRBV21-1 | 17 | NA | TGTGCCAGCAGCAAAAGTTCGGGACATCGAACAGACTATGGCTACACCTTC | CASSKSSGHRTDYGYTF
TRBJ2-7 | TRBD2 | TRBV25-1 | 14 | NA | TGTGCCAGCAGTGGTGCGGGAGGTTCCTACGAGCAGTACTTC | CASSGAGGSYEQYF
TRBJ1-2 | NA | TRBV28 | 12 | NA | TGTGCCAGCAGTTTCAGGGACTATGGCTACACCTTC | CASSFRDYGYTF
TRBJ2-3 | TRBD2 | TRBV19 | 18 | NA | TGTGCCAGTAGTTCCTATCTCCCGGGACTAGCGGTCGCAGATACGCAGTATTTT | CASSSYLPGLAVADTQYF
TRBJ2-5 | NA | TRBV28 | 13 | NA | TGTGCCAGCAGTTCTGGTTGGGGAGGGACCCAGTACTTC | CASSSGWGGTQYF
TRBJ2-5 | NA | TRBV27 | 15 | NA | TGTGCCAGCAGTTTTGACAGGAGAACTCAAGAGACCCAGTACTTC | CASSFDRRTQETQYF
TRBJ1-1 | TRBD1 | TRBV27 | 15 | NA | TGTGCCAGCAGTTTCGGGAACAGGGGCTACACTGAAGCTTTCTTT | CASSFGNRGYTEAFF
TRBJ1-4 | NA | TRBV6-6 | 16 | few | TGTGCCAGCAGTTACTCGATTCACCGGGGGGCTGAAAAACTGTTTTTT | CASSYSIHRGAEKLFF
TRBJ1-2 | NA | TRBV6-1 | 16 | NA | TGTGCCAGCAGTGAATCAAGGCTACCCCCAGGCTATGGCTACACCTTC | CASSESRLPPGYGYTF
TRBJ2-1 | TRBD1 | TRBV18 | 14 | once | TGTGCCAGCTCACCTCCCCGGGACAGGGAACAGCAGTTCTTC | CASSPPRDREQQFF
TRBJ2-7 | NA | TRBV5-4 | 13 | NA | TGTGCCAGCAGCTTGACAGGGCCCGGCGAGCAGTACTTC | CASSLTGPGEQYF
TRBJ2-5 | TRBD1 | TRBV9 | 15 | NA | TGTGCCAGCAGCGGACAGGGTGTACCCCAAGAGACCCAGTACTTC | CASSGQGVPQETQYF
TRBJ2-7 | TRBD2 | TRBV29-1 | 14 | NA | TGCAGCGTTGAACTCCCTAGCGGGTCCTACGAGCAGTACTTC | CSVELPSGSYEQYF
TRBJ2-2 | TRBD1 | TRBV10-3 | 15 | once | TGTGCCATCAGTGAGGGACAGGGAGGCACCGGGGAGCTGTTTTTT | CAISEGQGGTGELFF
TRBJ2-3 | NA | TRBV9 | 15 | NA | TGTGCCAGCAGCGTTTTATCGGGAAACACAGATACGCAGTATTTT | CASSVLSGNTDTQYF
TRBJ2-5 | TRBD1 | TRBV4-2 | 14 | NA | TGTGCCAGCAGCCAAGTCGACAGGGGCGAGACCCAGTACTTC | CASSQVDRGETQYF
TRBJ1-3 | TRBD1 | TRBV30 | 13 | NA | TGTGCCTGGAGTCGGGACAGCCGAAACACCATATATTTT | CAWSRDSRNTIYF
TRBJ1-3 | NA | TRBV7-2 | 14 | NA | TGTGCCAGCAGCTTAGTAGCAGATGGAAACACCATATATTTT | CASSLVADGNTIYF
TRBJ2-1 | NA | TRBV12-5 | 13 | NA | TGTGCTAGTGGTTTGCACAATGCCAATGAGCAGTTCTTC | CASGLHNANEQFF
TRBJ2-3 | NA | TRBV14 | 17 | NA | TGTGCCAGCAGCCAAGATCAGACAAGATGGGGAGCAGATACGCAGTATTTT | CASSQDQTRWGADTQYF
TRBJ1-4 | TRBD1 | TRBV6-6 | 15 | few | TGTGCCAGCACTTCGGAGGACAGGCGTTTATTGGGACTGTTTTTT | CASTSEDRRLLGLFF
TRBJ1-6 | TRBD1 | TRBV10-3 | 17 | few | TGTGCCATCAGTGAGAGGTTTGGACAGGGGGATAATTCACCCCTCCACTTT | CAISERFGQGDNSPLHF
TRBJ2-7 | TRBD1 | TRBV27 | 15 | NA | TGTGCCAGCAGTTTATTCGGGACAGGGGTCGGCGAGCAGTACTTC | CASSLFGTGVGEQYF
TRBJ2-2 | NA | TRBV11-3 | 14 | NA | TGTGCCAGCAGCTTAAACTTCATCACCGGGGAGCTGTTTTTT | CASSLNFITGELFF
TRBJ2-2 | TRBD1 | TRBV5-1 | 14 | NA | TGCGCCAGCAGCTTGGACAGGGGCACCGGGGAGCTGTTTTTT | CASSLDRGTGELFF
TRBJ1-5 | NA | TRBV7-8 | 16 | NA | TGTGCCAGCAGCTTACCCCGTATAAATAGCAATCAGCCCCAGCATTTT | CASSLPRINSNQPQHF
TRBJ2-7 | TRBD2 | TRBV7-9 | 14 | NA | TGTGCCAGCAGTCCTAGCGGAAGGCTTGGAGAGCAGTACTTC | CASSPSGRLGEQYF
TRBJ1-1 | NA | TRBV6-5 | 14 | NA | TGTGCCAGCAGTTACTCGGGGGGGAGCACTGAAGCTTTCTTT | CASSYSGGSTEAFF
TRBJ1-4 | NA | TRBV19 | 14 | once | TGTGCCAGTAGCCAACGGGGTACGGCCGGAAAACTGTTTTTT | CASSQRGTAGKLFF
TRBJ2-1 | TRBD1 | TRBV11-2 | 16 | once | TGTGCCAGCAGCTGGATACCGGGACAGAGGACCAATGAGCAGTTCTTC | CASSWIPGQRTNEQFF
TRBJ2-7 | TRBD2 | TRBV6-5 | 13 | once | TGTGCCAGCAGTTACCCCGGGGGGTACGAGCAGTACTTC | CASSYPGGYEQYF
TRBJ2-5 | TRBD1 | TRBV6-5 | 14 | NA | TGTGCCAGCAGTTCCGGGACAGGGCAGGGGACCCAGTACTTC | CASSSGTGQGTQYF
TRBJ2-7 | TRBD1 | TRBV19 | 13 | NA | TGTGCCAGTAGTAGGACAGGGGGGTACGAGCAGTACTTC | CASSRTGGYEQYF
TRBJ2-7 | NA | TRBV14 | 12 | NA | TGTGCCAGCAGCCACCAGGGGATCGAGCAGTACTTC | CASSHQGIEQYF
TRBJ2-5 | NA | TRBV5-5 | 16 | NA | TGTGCCAGCAGCCGCCAACCAGGACAGAATCAAGAGACCCAGTACTTC | CASSRQPGQNQETQYF
TRBJ2-5 | NA | TRBV6-5 | 11 | NA | TGTGCCAGCTATGGTGCGGAGACCCAGTACTTC | CASYGAETQYF
TRBJ2-7 | TRBD1 | TRBV5-4 | 14 | NA | TGTGCCAGCAGCCAACGACAGGGGCGTTACGAGCAGTACTTC | CASSQRQGRYEQYF
TRBJ1-3 | NA | TRBV5-1 | 15 | many | TGCGCCAGCAGCTTGGCCTGGGGGGCTGGAAACACCATATATTTT | CASSLAWGAGNTIYF
TRBJ1-4 | NA | TRBV15 | 14 | NA | TGTGCCACCAGCAGAGATCGGGGGGGGGAAAAACTGTTTTTT | CATSRDRGGEKLFF
TRBJ1-5 | TRBD1 | TRBV5-6 | 17 | NA | TGTGCCAGCAGCTCCCACAGGGGATTTTATAGCAATCAGCCCCAGCATTTT | CASSSHRGFYSNQPQHF
TRBJ1-1 | NA | TRBV7-9 | 12 | NA | TGTGCCAGCAGCCCCACAGGGTTTGAAGCTTTCTTT | CASSPTGFEAFF
TRBJ2-7 | TRBD2 | TRBV28 | 18 | few | TGTGCCAGCAGCTTCGGACTAGCGGGAGAACCCCTACCTTACGAGCAGTACTTC | CASSFGLAGEPLPYEQYF
TRBJ1-1 | NA | TRBV5-1 | 11 | NA | TGCGCCAGCAGCCGGGGGGGGGAAGCTTTCTTT | CASSRGGEAFF
TRBJ2-7 | TRBD1 | TRBV27 | 18 | NA | TGTGCCAGCAGTTCCCCCGGACAGGGGTTTCCTATAGGCAACGAGCAGTACTTC | CASSSPGQGFPIGNEQYF
TRBJ1-1 | TRBD1 | TRBV28 | 14 | NA | TGTGCCAGCAGGGGGACAGGGGGAGGGGCTGTAGCTTTCTTT | CASRGTGGGAVAFF
TRBJ1-6 | NA | TRBV5-4 | 15 | NA | TGTGCCAGCAGCCGATCTGGCGGGGTTAATTCACCCCTCCACTTT | CASSRSGGVNSPLHF
TRBJ2-3 | TRBD2 | TRBV11-3 | 17 | NA | TGTGCCAGCAGCACCGGGATAGCGGGAGGGAGCACAGATACGCAGTATTTT | CASSTGIAGGSTDTQYF
TRBJ2-1 | TRBD2 | TRBV11-3 | 16 | NA | TGTGCCAGCAGCCCAGCGAGCGGGAGTCAATACAATGAGCAGTTCTTC | CASSPASGSQYNEQFF
TRBJ1-5 | NA | TRBV15 | 15 | NA | TGTGCCATCAGCAGGTCACGGACAAATGGTCAGCCCCAGCATTTT | CAISRSRTNGQPQHF
TRBJ1-5 | TRBD1 | TRBV30 | 16 | NA | TGTGCCTGGAGTTCGGACAGGGGGTTCGGAGATCAGCCCCAGCATTTT | CAWSSDRGFGDQPQHF
TRBJ1-2 | NA | TRBV28 | 17 | NA | TGTGCCAGCAGTTCGAAGATCCCCGGGACAAACAAACGGGGCTACACCTTC | CASSSKIPGTNKRGYTF
TRBJ2-1 | TRBD2 | TRBV5-1 | 16 | NA | TGCGCCAGCAGCTTTGGACTAGCGGGGCCTTACAATGAGCAGTTCTTC | CASSFGLAGPYNEQFF